This TCR beta chain was captured in a study of patients and donors after allogeneic stem cell transplantation. CDR1 is MNHEY and CDR2 is SVGEGT in the germline V gene. V gave up 0 bases and J gave up 8 bases, with 13 bases separating them. The CDR3 sequence is 15 residues long. Each CDR3 protein gets one entry after TCRdb re-called the RT-PCR reads with MiXCR. The repertoire has 150,000 to 250,000 distinct CDR3 sequences, 41% of them found once; the top ten carry about 35%. The receptor was derived from a human donor who was either an allogeneic HSCT recipient or a stem cell or donor lymphocyte infusion donor (not recorded which). It is not recorded whose cells these are; they may come from a transplant donor. The chain has TRBV6-2 or TRBV6-3 and TRBJ1-4, with D hard to call. Sequenced material: blood, either unsorted or a sorted T cell fraction (not recorded which). The chain's CDR3 is CASSYSPALSEKLFF. CDR3 nucleotides: TGTGCCAGCAGTTACTCTCCGGCTCTCAGCGAAAAACTGTTTTTT.